The rows below give T cell receptor beta chains drawn from one sample of a study of control samples from healthy donors and cancer patients. The repertoire was sequenced with immunoSEQ multiplex PCR; TCRdb's copy has only in-frame clones and lacks some. The data contain approximately 170,000 clones, 85% to 95% of them singletons. The sample was blood. These receptors all come from a woman aged 55-70 years in good health. Both conserved end residues are part of each CDR3. Each record gives: J gene, V gene, clone size, D gene, CDR3 DNA, CDR3 protein. The D gene is left open where the match is weak. A row's size may be missing; if present it is once, few, many or a size class.

J gene: TRBJ2-5
V gene: TRBV15
clone size: once
D gene: -
CDR3 DNA: TGTGCCACCAGCAGAGACCCCCACTACCAAGAGACCCAGTACTTC
CDR3 protein: CATSRDPHYQETQYF

J gene: TRBJ1-2
V gene: TRBV25-1
clone size: -
D gene: -
CDR3 DNA: TGTGCCAGCAGTGAAGGGAATCAGGGCAACTATGGCTACACCTTC
CDR3 protein: CASSEGNQGNYGYTF

J gene: TRBJ1-5
V gene: TRBV5-5
clone size: -
D gene: TRBD1
CDR3 DNA: TGTGCCAGCAGCTTTACAGGGGGCAATCAGCCCCAGCATTTT
CDR3 protein: CASSFTGGNQPQHF

J gene: TRBJ1-6
V gene: TRBV2
clone size: -
D gene: -
CDR3 DNA: TGTGCCAGCAGTGACGAGGGGCTTGCCAATTCACCCCTCCACTTT
CDR3 protein: CASSDEGLANSPLHF

J gene: TRBJ1-2
V gene: TRBV6-1
clone size: -
D gene: -
CDR3 DNA: TGTGCCAGCAGTGAGTCAGGTTATGGCTACACCTTC
CDR3 protein: CASSESGYGYTF

J gene: TRBJ1-3
V gene: TRBV12-5
clone size: -
D gene: TRBD1
CDR3 DNA: TGTGCTAGTGGTTCGGGACAGGGGGCCTACTCTGGAAACACCATATATTTT
CDR3 protein: CASGSGQGAYSGNTIYF

J gene: TRBJ1-1
V gene: TRBV6-5
clone size: -
D gene: -
CDR3 DNA: TGTGCCAGCAGGGGCGGGGGTTACACTGAAGCTTTCTTT
CDR3 protein: CASRGGGYTEAFF

J gene: TRBJ1-3
V gene: TRBV7-9
clone size: -
D gene: -
CDR3 DNA: TGTGCCAGCAGCTTAGCGTACGGAAACACCATATATTTT
CDR3 protein: CASSLAYGNTIYF

J gene: TRBJ1-2
V gene: TRBV25-1
clone size: -
D gene: -
CDR3 DNA: TGTGCCAGCAGCGCGACGGCCTATGGCTACACCTTC
CDR3 protein: CASSATAYGYTF

J gene: TRBJ2-6
V gene: TRBV6-2/TRBV6-3
clone size: -
D gene: -
CDR3 DNA: TGTGCCAGCAGTCCATATGGGGCGGCCAACGTCCTGACTTTC
CDR3 protein: CASSPYGAANVLTF

J gene: TRBJ2-2
V gene: TRBV6-5
clone size: -
D gene: -
CDR3 DNA: TGTGCCAGCAGTTACTGGACATCGAACACCGGGGAGCTGTTTTTT
CDR3 protein: CASSYWTSNTGELFF

J gene: TRBJ1-1
V gene: TRBV18
clone size: -
D gene: TRBD1
CDR3 DNA: TGTGCCAGCTCATCCTCGACAGGGGAGACTGAAGCTTTCTTT
CDR3 protein: CASSSSTGETEAFF

J gene: TRBJ2-7
V gene: TRBV6-2/TRBV6-3
clone size: -
D gene: -
CDR3 DNA: TGTGCCAGCAGTTACACCACTCTTGGAAGCTACGAGCAGTACTTC
CDR3 protein: CASSYTTLGSYEQYF

J gene: TRBJ1-2
V gene: TRBV5-5
clone size: -
D gene: -
CDR3 DNA: TGTGCCAGCATCTACGGTGCGGAAGGGAGTGGCTACACCTTC
CDR3 protein: CASIYGAEGSGYTF

J gene: TRBJ1-4
V gene: TRBV27
clone size: -
D gene: TRBD1
CDR3 DNA: TGTGCCAGCAGTCCGGGACAGGGGGCCAAACGGGAAAAACTGTTTTTT
CDR3 protein: CASSPGQGAKREKLFF

J gene: TRBJ1-6
V gene: TRBV19
clone size: -
D gene: -
CDR3 DNA: TGTGCCAGTAGTGCAGGGTCACCCCTCCACTTT
CDR3 protein: CASSAGSPLHF

J gene: TRBJ1-2
V gene: TRBV19
clone size: -
D gene: TRBD1
CDR3 DNA: TGTGCCAGTAGTCCCGGGGACAGGGGACATGGCTACACCTTC
CDR3 protein: CASSPGDRGHGYTF

J gene: TRBJ1-2
V gene: TRBV4-3
clone size: -
D gene: -
CDR3 DNA: TGCGCCAGCAGCCAACGATGGCCTAGGGACATTGATGGCTACACCTTC
CDR3 protein: CASSQRWPRDIDGYTF

J gene: TRBJ1-5
V gene: TRBV3-1/TRBV3-2
clone size: -
D gene: -
CDR3 DNA: TGTGCCAGCGAATACCTTTGGGGGGTTTTCAGTCAGCCCCAGCATTTT
CDR3 protein: CASEYLWGVFSQPQHF

J gene: TRBJ1-3
V gene: TRBV14
clone size: -
D gene: -
CDR3 DNA: TGTGCCAGCAGCCGGGATTTTGGAAACACCATATATTTT
CDR3 protein: CASSRDFGNTIYF

J gene: TRBJ1-5
V gene: TRBV2
clone size: -
D gene: -
CDR3 DNA: TGTGCCAGCAGGTGGGAGGGAAATCAGCCCCAGCATTTT
CDR3 protein: CASRWEGNQPQHF

J gene: TRBJ2-2
V gene: TRBV5-1
clone size: -
D gene: -
CDR3 DNA: TGCGCCAGCAGCTTGGCTTTGGGGAACACCGGGGAGCTGTTTTTT
CDR3 protein: CASSLALGNTGELFF

J gene: TRBJ1-2
V gene: TRBV15
clone size: -
D gene: TRBD1
CDR3 DNA: TGTGCCACCAGCAGATCGGGGGACAGGGTACTTGGCTACACCTTC
CDR3 protein: CATSRSGDRVLGYTF

J gene: TRBJ1-1
V gene: TRBV6-5
clone size: -
D gene: -
CDR3 DNA: TGTGCCAGCAGTTATCAGGGAGAGACTGAAGCTTTCTTT
CDR3 protein: CASSYQGETEAFF

J gene: TRBJ1-4
V gene: TRBV9
clone size: -
D gene: -
CDR3 DNA: TGTGCCAGCAGCGTACACATAGGGGGGCAGGGGAGTGGAAAACTGTTTTTT
CDR3 protein: CASSVHIGGQGSGKLFF

J gene: TRBJ1-4
V gene: TRBV5-6
clone size: -
D gene: -
CDR3 DNA: TGTGCCAGCAGCGCCGCGGGTCTCCGTGCAACTAATGAAAAACTGTTTTTT
CDR3 protein: CASSAAGLRATNEKLFF